This T cell receptor beta chain comes out of a study of radiation and T cells in renal cell carcinoma. Whole-study context: Nephrectomy followed 15 Gy stereotactic body radiation by 4 weeks. Study results and caveats: From baseline, blood top tumor clonotypes peaked at 2 weeks post-radiation.

For this clone: The target antigen is unknown.

The assay was immunoSEQ multiplex PCR, and TCRdb's table has in-frame clones only and misses some. The sample has 70,000 to 100,000 clones, over 75% seen once. Specified time point: baseline pretreatment blood. As for treatment: 15 Gy SBRT to primary tumor, nephrectomy 4 weeks later. Serial blood draws occurred at baseline and 2 and 4 weeks post-SBRT. Looked up from germline, CDR1 is ENHRY and CDR2 is SYGVKD. Trimming removed 2 bases from V and 2 bases from J; junction bases left unmatched: 7. The length of the CDR3 is 16 residues. The material sequenced was blood, taken from a patient whose treatment included radiotherapy and nephrectomy. The origin of this receptor is a man aged 55 to 70 with renal cell carcinoma. V usage is TRBV10-3 and J usage is TRBJ1-2; 8 bases fit TRBD1. CDR3 amino acids: CAISERMDRVNYGYTF. CDR3 nucleotide sequence: TGTGCCATCAGTGAGAGAATGGACAGGGTCAACTATGGCTACACCTTC.